The rows below give T cell receptor beta chains drawn from one sample of a study of shared clonotypes between healthy human individuals. The table came from immunoSEQ multiplex PCR; TCRdb's copy has only in-frame clones and leaves some out. The sample holds some 530,000 clones, over 75% seen once. The sample comprised PBMCs. These receptors came from a woman aged 40 to 50 in good health. Some clones in this sample may be carry-over from other donors' samples. Both conserved end residues are part of each CDR3. A D gene is named only where the DNA matches it firmly. Part of the rows lack a size; the others show once, few, many or a class for expanded clones.

d_call: NA; j_call: TRBJ2-3; clone_size: NA; v_call: TRBV11-2; cdr3_nt: TGTGCCAGCAGCTTAGATAGTCGTAGAGGGACAGATACGCAGTATTTT; cdr3_aa: CASSLDSRRGTDTQYF
d_call: TRBD1; j_call: TRBJ1-5; clone_size: NA; v_call: TRBV5-5; cdr3_nt: TGTGCCAGCAGCTTGGCTGGGACAGGGGGCGCGGATCAGCCCCAGCATTTT; cdr3_aa: CASSLAGTGGADQPQHF
d_call: NA; j_call: TRBJ2-7; clone_size: NA; v_call: TRBV27; cdr3_nt: TGTGCCAGCAGTTTCTCTGGGGCGCCAACCTACGAGCAGTACTTC; cdr3_aa: CASSFSGAPTYEQYF
d_call: TRBD1; j_call: TRBJ2-7; clone_size: NA; v_call: TRBV19; cdr3_nt: TGTGCCAGTAGTATAGACTACCGCCCCGGGACAGGGAGCTCCTACGAGCAGTACTTC; cdr3_aa: CASSIDYRPGTGSSYEQYF
d_call: TRBD1; j_call: TRBJ1-2; clone_size: few; v_call: TRBV6-6; cdr3_nt: TGTGCCAGCAGCTTGGACAGGTTGGGCTACACCTTC; cdr3_aa: CASSLDRLGYTF
d_call: NA; j_call: TRBJ2-1; clone_size: NA; v_call: TRBV28; cdr3_nt: TGTGCCAGCAGCCCAAGCGGAAAGTCCTACAATGAGCAGTTCTTC; cdr3_aa: CASSPSGKSYNEQFF
d_call: NA; j_call: TRBJ2-5; clone_size: few; v_call: TRBV11-2; cdr3_nt: TGTGCCAGCAGCTTAGCGGGGGTGGAGACCCAGTACTTC; cdr3_aa: CASSLAGVETQYF
d_call: TRBD1; j_call: TRBJ2-5; clone_size: few; v_call: TRBV5-1; cdr3_nt: TGCGCCAGCAGCCAACAGGGGTTAGAGACCCAGTACTTC; cdr3_aa: CASSQQGLETQYF
d_call: NA; j_call: TRBJ2-2; clone_size: NA; v_call: TRBV27; cdr3_nt: TGTGCCAGCACCGCCCCCACCGGGGAGCTGTTTTTT; cdr3_aa: CASTAPTGELFF
d_call: NA; j_call: TRBJ1-5; clone_size: NA; v_call: TRBV19; cdr3_nt: TGTGCCAGTAGTATACTCGATCAGCCCCAGCATTTT; cdr3_aa: CASSILDQPQHF
d_call: TRBD2; j_call: TRBJ2-1; clone_size: NA; v_call: TRBV5-1; cdr3_nt: TGCGCCAGCAGCATTAGCGGGGGGTCCTACAATGAGCAGTTCTTC; cdr3_aa: CASSISGGSYNEQFF
d_call: TRBD1; j_call: TRBJ1-2; clone_size: NA; v_call: TRBV5-7; cdr3_nt: TGTGCCAGCAGCCCGATCCCGACAGGGGGCTATGGCTACACCTTC; cdr3_aa: CASSPIPTGGYGYTF
d_call: NA; j_call: TRBJ1-1; clone_size: NA; v_call: TRBV5-1; cdr3_nt: TGCGCCAGCAGCCCCTCGGGGATGCCCGAAGCTTTCTTT; cdr3_aa: CASSPSGMPEAFF
d_call: TRBD1; j_call: TRBJ1-2; clone_size: NA; v_call: TRBV28; cdr3_nt: TGTGCCAGCAGCCGGGGACAGGGACGCTATGGCTACACCTTC; cdr3_aa: CASSRGQGRYGYTF
d_call: NA; j_call: TRBJ1-2; clone_size: NA; v_call: TRBV11-3; cdr3_nt: TGTGCCATTCTCTACTATGGCTACACCTTC; cdr3_aa: CAILYYGYTF
d_call: NA; j_call: TRBJ1-2; clone_size: NA; v_call: TRBV11-3; cdr3_nt: TGTGCCAGCAGCCCGAGGAGGACGGGTGGCTACACCTTC; cdr3_aa: CASSPRRTGGYTF
d_call: NA; j_call: TRBJ2-1; clone_size: NA; v_call: TRBV30; cdr3_nt: TGTGCCTGGAGCTACAGTAAAGGATACAATGAGCAGTTCTTC; cdr3_aa: CAWSYSKGYNEQFF
d_call: TRBD2; j_call: TRBJ2-1; clone_size: NA; v_call: TRBV14; cdr3_nt: TGTGCCAGCAGCCAAGGTTCCCGGGAGGTCTACAATGAGCAGTTCTTC; cdr3_aa: CASSQGSREVYNEQFF
d_call: NA; j_call: TRBJ2-7; clone_size: NA; v_call: TRBV5-1; cdr3_nt: TGCGCCAGCAGCTGGGGGATCGCTCGTAGCGAGCAGTACTTC; cdr3_aa: CASSWGIARSEQYF
d_call: NA; j_call: TRBJ1-5; clone_size: once; v_call: TRBV27; cdr3_nt: TGTGCCAGCAGTCTATCCGGGACACTTTATAGCAATCAGCCCCAGCATTTT; cdr3_aa: CASSLSGTLYSNQPQHF
d_call: NA; j_call: TRBJ2-7; clone_size: NA; v_call: TRBV20-1; cdr3_nt: TGCAGTGTCGGGACGGTCTACGAGCAGTACTTC; cdr3_aa: CSVGTVYEQYF
d_call: NA; j_call: TRBJ1-5; clone_size: NA; v_call: TRBV28; cdr3_nt: TGTGCCAGCACTTACGCGGGGGCGGACAATCAGCCCCAGCATTTT; cdr3_aa: CASTYAGADNQPQHF
d_call: TRBD1; j_call: TRBJ1-5; clone_size: NA; v_call: TRBV10-3; cdr3_nt: TGTGCCATCAGTGAGTCGTCAGGGGGGGGCAATCAGCCCCAGCATTTT; cdr3_aa: CAISESSGGGNQPQHF
d_call: NA; j_call: TRBJ2-7; clone_size: NA; v_call: TRBV29-1; cdr3_nt: TGCAGCGTTTCTGGGGGGAGGATGGGCGAGCAGTACTTC; cdr3_aa: CSVSGGRMGEQYF
d_call: TRBD2; j_call: TRBJ2-7; clone_size: NA; v_call: TRBV6-5; cdr3_nt: TGTGCCAGCAGTTACGCCTTAGCGGGAGTGCCAGCCGAGCAGTACTTC; cdr3_aa: CASSYALAGVPAEQYF
d_call: NA; j_call: TRBJ2-5; clone_size: NA; v_call: TRBV12-5; cdr3_nt: TGTGCTAGTGGGCCCGGGACAAACCAAGAGACCCAGTACTTC; cdr3_aa: CASGPGTNQETQYF
d_call: TRBD2; j_call: TRBJ2-7; clone_size: NA; v_call: TRBV7-9; cdr3_nt: TGTGCCAGCAGCTCTTTAGCGGGAGGCCCGGGGGAGCAGTACTTC; cdr3_aa: CASSSLAGGPGEQYF
d_call: NA; j_call: TRBJ2-7; clone_size: once; v_call: TRBV7-6; cdr3_nt: TGTGCCAGCAGCACCGCTCAGGGTTACGAGCAGTACTTC; cdr3_aa: CASSTAQGYEQYF
d_call: NA; j_call: TRBJ2-5; clone_size: once; v_call: TRBV28; cdr3_nt: TGTGCCAGCACCACAATGAACGAAGAGACCCAGTACTTC; cdr3_aa: CASTTMNEETQYF
d_call: TRBD2; j_call: TRBJ2-2; clone_size: NA; v_call: TRBV6-1; cdr3_nt: TGTGCCAGCAGTGTGGCTAGCGGGAGTAGGGCCGGGGAGCTGTTTTTT; cdr3_aa: CASSVASGSRAGELFF
d_call: NA; j_call: TRBJ2-5; clone_size: NA; v_call: TRBV21-1; cdr3_nt: TGTGCCAGCAGCAAAGAGGGTATGCAAGAGACCCAGTACTTC; cdr3_aa: CASSKEGMQETQYF
d_call: NA; j_call: TRBJ1-5; clone_size: NA; v_call: TRBV28; cdr3_nt: TGTGCCAGCAGTTCCAAAGACAGGCCCCGAAATCAGCCCCAGCATTTT; cdr3_aa: CASSSKDRPRNQPQHF
d_call: TRBD1; j_call: TRBJ2-7; clone_size: NA; v_call: TRBV29-1; cdr3_nt: TGCAGCGCAGCCGCGACAGGGGGTCCCCACGAGCAGTACTTC; cdr3_aa: CSAAATGGPHEQYF
d_call: TRBD1; j_call: TRBJ2-3; clone_size: NA; v_call: TRBV29-1; cdr3_nt: TGCAGCGTTGCAAAAGGACAGGGCACTAGTCGTGGGGGAGATACGCAGTATTTT; cdr3_aa: CSVAKGQGTSRGGDTQYF
d_call: NA; j_call: TRBJ2-2; clone_size: NA; v_call: TRBV7-3; cdr3_nt: TGTGCCAGCAGCCCGTGGACAGCCCAGAACACCGGGGAGCTGTTTTTT; cdr3_aa: CASSPWTAQNTGELFF
d_call: NA; j_call: TRBJ2-1; clone_size: many; v_call: TRBV7-7; cdr3_nt: TGTGCTAGCAGCTTAGGTTTATACAATGAGCAGTTCTTC; cdr3_aa: CASSLGLYNEQFF
d_call: TRBD1; j_call: TRBJ2-7; clone_size: NA; v_call: TRBV30; cdr3_nt: TGTGCCTGGAGTTACTCCTTCCGGGACAGGATAGCCAAGCAGTACTTC; cdr3_aa: CAWSYSFRDRIAKQYF
d_call: NA; j_call: TRBJ2-1; clone_size: NA; v_call: TRBV10-3; cdr3_nt: TGTGCCATCAGTGATGGGCAGACTGGGTGGAATGAGCAGTTCTTC; cdr3_aa: CAISDGQTGWNEQFF
d_call: NA; j_call: TRBJ2-4; clone_size: NA; v_call: TRBV2; cdr3_nt: TGTGCCATCAGCCGGGGTTTAGCCAAAAACATTCAGTACTTC; cdr3_aa: CAISRGLAKNIQYF
d_call: NA; j_call: TRBJ2-2; clone_size: NA; v_call: TRBV19; cdr3_nt: TGTGCCAGTAGTGTACAGGGTGTCACCGGGGAGCTGTTTTTT; cdr3_aa: CASSVQGVTGELFF
d_call: TRBD2; j_call: TRBJ2-7; clone_size: once; v_call: TRBV6-1; cdr3_nt: TGTGCCAGCAGTGAAGGAGGGTTGCCCGCGGGGGCCTACGAGCAGTACTTC; cdr3_aa: CASSEGGLPAGAYEQYF
d_call: NA; j_call: TRBJ2-7; clone_size: NA; v_call: TRBV28; cdr3_nt: TGTGCCAGCAGTTTTAATAGCGGAGGTCCCTCCTACGAGCAGTACTTC; cdr3_aa: CASSFNSGGPSYEQYF
d_call: TRBD1; j_call: TRBJ2-5; clone_size: NA; v_call: TRBV4-1; cdr3_nt: TGCGCCAGCAGCCAAGGTGTCAGGGGGCCAGAGACCCAGTACTTC; cdr3_aa: CASSQGVRGPETQYF
d_call: TRBD1; j_call: TRBJ1-2; clone_size: NA; v_call: TRBV28; cdr3_nt: TGTGCCAGCAGTACTACAGGGGGCTCTCTTCGCTATGGCTACACCTTC; cdr3_aa: CASSTTGGSLRYGYTF
d_call: TRBD2; j_call: TRBJ2-3; clone_size: NA; v_call: TRBV19; cdr3_nt: TGTGCCAGTAGTTATCGGACTAGCGGGAGCTTGACAGATACGCAGTATTTT; cdr3_aa: CASSYRTSGSLTDTQYF
d_call: TRBD1; j_call: TRBJ2-3; clone_size: NA; v_call: TRBV9; cdr3_nt: TGTGCCAGCAGCACCGGACAGGGTGGGGCAGATACGCAGTATTTT; cdr3_aa: CASSTGQGGADTQYF
d_call: NA; j_call: TRBJ2-2; clone_size: NA; v_call: TRBV11-2; cdr3_nt: TGTGCCAGCAGCTTAGGGTCGGGATGGACCGGGGAGCTGTTTTTT; cdr3_aa: CASSLGSGWTGELFF
d_call: NA; j_call: TRBJ1-2; clone_size: NA; v_call: TRBV28; cdr3_nt: TGTGCCAGCAGAACCCATATTCAAGGGCGGGAAAACTATGGCTACACCTTC; cdr3_aa: CASRTHIQGRENYGYTF